This is a list of T cell receptor beta chains from one sample in a study of blood T cell repertoires in COVID-19. Measured with immunoSEQ multiplex PCR; TCRdb has only the in-frame clones, and not every one. The data show a few hundred thousand clones, roughly 91% seen once. The specimen sequenced was PBMCs or T cells enriched from blood (not recorded which). Receptor source: a woman aged 25-40 years who had recovered from COVID-19. Both conserved end residues are part of each CDR3. The D gene is left open where the match is weak. The size entry is marked missing in some rows and otherwise reads once, few, many or a size class.

clone_size	d_call	v_call	j_call	cdr3_length	cdr3_aa	cdr3_nt
NA	TRBD1	TRBV6-5	TRBJ1-4	13	CASSLGQGEKLFF	TGTGCCAGCAGTTTGGGACAGGGGGAAAAACTGTTTTTT
NA	TRBD2	TRBV7-2	TRBJ2-7	14	CASSPGTSGYEQYF	TGTGCCAGCAGCCCCGGGACTAGCGGCTACGAGCAGTACTTC
once	TRBD1	TRBV29-1	TRBJ2-1	13	CSGCRDSYNEQFF	TGCAGCGGCTGCCGGGACAGTTACAATGAGCAGTTCTTC
NA	NA	TRBV7-9	TRBJ1-4	16	CASRPHVTGPNEKLFF	TGTGCCAGCAGACCACATGTGACAGGCCCCAATGAAAAACTGTTTTTT
NA	TRBD2	TRBV9	TRBJ2-1	17	CASSAAGTSYYYNEQFF	TGTGCCAGCAGCGCCGCCGGGACTAGCTACTACTACAATGAGCAGTTCTTC
NA	TRBD1	TRBV6-1	TRBJ2-5	14	CASSETGGWETQYF	TGTGCCAGCAGTGAAACAGGGGGCTGGGAGACCCAGTACTTC
NA	NA	TRBV18	TRBJ2-5	16	CASSQLAGTAGETQYF	TGTGCCAGCTCACAACTTGCGGGGACGGCGGGGGAGACCCAGTACTTC
NA	NA	TRBV6-4	TRBJ1-1	14	CASSDSRQGTEAFF	TGTGCCAGCAGTGACTCAAGGCAGGGCACTGAAGCTTTCTTT
NA	TRBD2	TRBV7-3	TRBJ2-1	16	CASSPLGTSGPNEQFF	TGTGCCAGCAGCCCCCTCGGGACTAGCGGACCTAATGAGCAGTTCTTC
NA	TRBD2	TRBV7-3	TRBJ2-1	16	CASSLAGTSAYNEQFF	TGTGCCAGCAGCTTAGCCGGGACTAGCGCTTACAATGAGCAGTTCTTC